The 18 T cell receptor beta chains in this list originate from one sample, sequenced in a study of T cell responses to AZD1222 COVID-19 vaccine. Measured with immunoSEQ multiplex PCR; TCRdb has only the in-frame clones, and not every one. The sample includes 150,000 to 200,000 clones, around 94% seen only once; the top ten take more than 1.5%. The sample here was peripheral blood, taken 28 days after the second AZD1222 dose. These receptors were taken from an adult who received the AZD1222 COVID-19 vaccine.

The rearrangement uses TRBV7-9 and TRBJ1-1; perhaps TRBD1 as D (5 bases). The CDR3 is 12 amino acids. The V end was cut by 5 bases, the J end by 5 bases, with 9 bases between. The germline gives CDR1 SEHNR, CDR2 FQNEAQ (reference sequence). CDR3 coding DNA: TGTGCCAGCAGCCGGGGACTAACTGAAGCTTTCTTT. It codes for CASSRGLTEAFF.

The chain uses TRBV30 and TRBJ1-2; unclear D gene. Trimming removed 0 bases from V and 2 bases from J, with 7 bases in between. The CDR3 has 13 residues. Germline CDR1 GTSNPN, CDR2 SVGIG (reference sequence). CDR3 sequence (DNA): TGTGCCTGGAGTGTAATCCAAAACTATGGCTACACCTTC. As protein: CAWSVIQNYGYTF.

The chain employs TRBV5-4 and TRBJ1-2; 7 nucleotides match TRBD1. Germline V CDR1 and CDR2: SGHNT, YYREEE (reference sequence). This CDR3 spans 14 amino acids. V shed 4 bases and J 8 bases; nucleotides not matched to a gene: 11. This CDR3 reads CASSTNRGQGGYTF. For the CDR3, the DNA is TGTGCCAGCAGCACAAACAGGGGCCAGGGAGGCTACACCTTC.

The chain uses TRBV5-1 and TRBJ1-6; TRBD1 aligns across 9 bases. The CDR3 extends over 13 amino acids. V shed 7 bases, J shed 5 bases, and the junction held 1 base outside the gene matches. Germline V CDR1 and CDR2: SGHRS, YFSETQ. CDR3 sequence reads: CASRDRDNSPLHF. The CDR3 nucleotides are TGCGCCAGCCGGGACAGGGATAATTCACCCCTCCACTTT.

The V gene is TRBV7-2, the J gene TRBJ2-1; 15 nucleotides agree with TRBD2. CDR3 size: 13 residues. V shed 6 bases and J 15 bases; nucleotides not matched to a gene: 6. Germline V gene sequence: CDR1 SGHTA, CDR2 FQGNSA. CDR3 DNA sequence: TGTGCCAGCAGTCCGGGACTAGCGGGGGGCGGGTTCTTC. This translates into CASSPGLAGGGFF.

The CDR3 here is CASSLAQGGTEAFF. The CDR3 bases are TGCGCCAGCAGCTTGGCGCAGGGCGGCACTGAAGCTTTCTTT. The chain couples TRBV5-1 to TRBJ1-1; TRBD1 might be the D (5 bases). In germline, CDR1 is SGHRS, CDR2 YFSETQ. The V gene lost 0 bases and the J gene lost 4 bases, with 10 bases spanning the gap. The CDR3 length is 14 residues.

The chain couples TRBV5-1 to TRBJ1-2; the D is unclear. Looked up from germline, CDR1 is SGHRS and CDR2 is YFSETQ. The CDR3 runs to 13 residues. The germline V and J ends were trimmed by 4 bases and 0 bases, with 7 bases remaining between them. CDR3 coding DNA: TGCGCCAGCAGCCCCGACCCTAACTATGGCTACACCTTC. Protein: CASSPDPNYGYTF.

The chain links TRBV7-9 to TRBJ2-1, with D possibly TRBD2 on 5 matching bases. Germline-derived CDR1 and CDR2 are SEHNR and FQNEAQ (reference sequence). The CDR3 is 18 residues long. The V and J ends lost 1 base and 9 bases respectively, with 25 bases between them. The CDR3 DNA is TGTGCCAGCAGCTTAGGGCGGAAAAGCTCGTTGATTCGGGGTGAGCAGTTCTTC. This codes for CASSLGRKSSLIRGEQFF.

This clone was found a few times. The V call is TRBV3-1 (or the pseudogene TRBV3-2), the J call TRBJ2-1; the match to TRBD2 covers 9 bases. Germline V CDR1 and CDR2: LGHDT, YNNKEL (reference sequence). V lost 4 bases, J lost 8 bases, and 9 bases stayed unmatched. The CDR3 consists of 15 residues. In nucleotides, the CDR3 is TGTGCCAGCAGCCCGCGGGAGGGCCCCGGATATGAGCAGTTCTTC. Translation gives CASSPREGPGYEQFF.

The J gene is TRBJ2-7, the V gene TRBV5-4, with TRBD1 identical over 7 bases. The germline V gene encodes CDR1 SGHNT and CDR2 YYREEE (reference sequence). The CDR3 runs to 14 residues. V lost 0 bases, J lost 3 bases, and 3 bases stayed unmatched. The CDR3 protein is CASSLGQGNYEQYF. CDR3 bases: TGTGCCAGCAGCTTGGGACAGGGTAACTACGAGCAGTACTTC.

This chain links TRBV7-9 with TRBJ2-7; 11 bases line up with TRBD1. With 1 base clipped from V and 5 bases from J, the junction kept 13 bases outside the gene matches. The CDR3 covers 18 residues. Germline V gene sequence: CDR1 SEHNR, CDR2 FQNEAQ (reference sequence). The CDR3 nucleotides are TGTGCCAGCAGCTTAGGCTCTTTGCGGGACAGGGGGAGCGACGAGCAGTACTTC. This codes for CASSLGSLRDRGSDEQYF.

V and J are TRBV27 and TRBJ2-1; tentative D call: TRBD1 (6 bases). The length of the CDR3 is 15 residues. Germline lookup yields CDR1 MNHEY and CDR2 SMNVEV (reference sequence). V lost 0 bases, J lost 10 bases, and 16 bases lay in between. In DNA form, the CDR3 reads TGTGCCAGCAGTTTATCTTCGCAGGGGTTCAGGGAGCAGTTCTTC. It is translated as CASSLSSQGFREQFF.

The chain recombines TRBV18 with TRBJ1-3, with TRBD1 as a possible D gene (6 bases). CDR3 length equals 14 residues. Trimming shortened V by 3 bases and J by 4 bases, and 10 bases separated the two germline ends. CDR1 is KGHSH, CDR2 LQKENI, per germline. Here the CDR3 reads CASSPPRGGNTIYF. CDR3 in DNA: TGTGCCAGCTCACCCCCCAGGGGCGGAAACACCATATATTTT.

The V call is TRBV27, the J call TRBJ1-4; possibly TRBD1 for D (5 bases). Germline assignment: CDR1 MNHEY and CDR2 SMNVEV (reference sequence). V gave up 3 bases and J gave up 5 bases, with 10 bases separating them. This CDR3 is built from 14 residues. The CDR3 DNA reads TGTGCCAGCAGTTTTCGACAGAACAATGAAAAACTGTTTTTT. It encodes CASSFRQNNEKLFF. Full variable domain (remainder filled in from reference TRBV27 and TRBJ1-4): EAQVTQNPRYLITVTGKKLTVTCSQNMNHEYMSWYRQDPGLGLRQIYYSMNVEVTDKGDVPEGYKVSRKEKRNFPLILESPSPNQTSLYFCASSFRQNNEKLFFGSGTQLSVL.

The genes are TRBV4-3 and TRBJ1-3; D is possibly TRBD1 (6 bases). From germline, CDR1 is LGHNA and CDR2 YSLEER. Trimming took off 1 base at V and 0 bases at J, with 10 bases between the two ends. This CDR3 region has 16 residues. CDR3 amino acids: CASSQGWTDSGNTIYF. The CDR3 DNA reads as TGCGCCAGCAGCCAAGGTTGGACAGACTCTGGAAACACCATATATTTT.

The CDR3 DNA reads as TGTGCCAGCAGACAGGGGCGAATTGAAAAACTGTTTTTT. Its translation is CASRQGRIEKLFF. This chain connects TRBV6-5 to TRBJ1-4; 7 positions agree with TRBD1. The J segment lost 7 bases and the V segment lost 6 bases, leaving 5 bases of the junction unmatched. Germline V gene data show CDR1 as MNHEY and CDR2 as SVGAGI. The CDR3 loop spans 13 amino acids.

The genes are TRBV19 and TRBJ2-3, with D possibly TRBD1 on 6 matching bases. The V end was cut by 5 bases, the J end by 5 bases, with 14 bases between. Germline loops: CDR1 LNHDA, CDR2 SQIVND (reference sequence). CDR3 length: 14 residues. The CDR3 loop reads CASSPRQVQDTQYF. CDR3 nucleotide sequence: TGTGCCAGTAGTCCGCGACAGGTCCAAGATACGCAGTATTTT.

The chain combines TRBV6-5 with TRBJ1-1, with D unresolved. V lost 5 bases and J lost 1, with 11 bases in between. The CDR3 is 14 amino acids. CDR1 and CDR2 from the germline V gene are MNHEY and SVGAGI. As DNA, the CDR3 is TGTGCCAGCAGTCCAGAAGGACCGAACACTGAAGCTTTCTTT. Residues: CASSPEGPNTEAFF.